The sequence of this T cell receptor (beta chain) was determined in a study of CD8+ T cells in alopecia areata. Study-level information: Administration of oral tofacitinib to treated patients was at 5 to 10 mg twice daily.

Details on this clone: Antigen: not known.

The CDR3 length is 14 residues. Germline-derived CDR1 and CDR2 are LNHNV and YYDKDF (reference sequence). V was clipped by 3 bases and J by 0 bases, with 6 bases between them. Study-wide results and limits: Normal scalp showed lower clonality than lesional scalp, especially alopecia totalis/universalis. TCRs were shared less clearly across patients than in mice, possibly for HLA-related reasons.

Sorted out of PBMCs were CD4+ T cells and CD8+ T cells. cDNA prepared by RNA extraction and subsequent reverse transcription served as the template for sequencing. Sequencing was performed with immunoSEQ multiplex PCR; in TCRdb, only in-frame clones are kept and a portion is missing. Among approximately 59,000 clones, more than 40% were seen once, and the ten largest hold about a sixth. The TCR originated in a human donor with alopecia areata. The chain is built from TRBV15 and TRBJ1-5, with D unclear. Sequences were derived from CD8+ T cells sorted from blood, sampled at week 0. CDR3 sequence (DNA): TGTGCCACCAGCAGGATGTTTAGCAATCAGCCCCAGCATTTT. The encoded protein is CATSRMFSNQPQHF. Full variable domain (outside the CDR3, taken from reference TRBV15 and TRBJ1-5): DAMVIQNPRYQVTQFGKPVTLSCSQTLNHNVMYWYQQKSSQAPKLLFHYYDKDFNNEADTPDNFQSRRPNTSFCFLDIRSPGLGDTAMYLCATSRMFSNQPQHFGDGTRLSIL.